Reported below is one T cell receptor (beta chain). The sample is drawn from a study of blood T cell repertoires in COVID-19. As processed by the authors: Nucleated cell number was recorded as an estimate derived from reference gene primer amplification. Profiled with immunoSEQ multiplex PCR; TCRdb holds only in-frame clones, not every one. Clone size and the V and J calls come from that table; the DNA yielded D and trimming. Found here are under 200,000 clones, roughly 80% of them singletons; the top ten hold 6.9%. This receptor was taken from a man aged 60 to 75 with acute or convalescent COVID-19. The sample was peripheral blood.

The CDR3 DNA reads TGTGCCAGCAGTCAAACAGGGGGCCACACCATATATTTT. Encoded protein: CASSQTGGHTIYF. This rearrangement joins TRBV6-2 or TRBV6-3 to TRBJ1-3; 9 positions agree with TRBD1. This CDR3 spans 13 amino acids. Germline CDR1 and CDR2: MNHEY and SVGEGT. V lost 5 bases, J lost 8 bases, and 4 bases stayed unmatched.